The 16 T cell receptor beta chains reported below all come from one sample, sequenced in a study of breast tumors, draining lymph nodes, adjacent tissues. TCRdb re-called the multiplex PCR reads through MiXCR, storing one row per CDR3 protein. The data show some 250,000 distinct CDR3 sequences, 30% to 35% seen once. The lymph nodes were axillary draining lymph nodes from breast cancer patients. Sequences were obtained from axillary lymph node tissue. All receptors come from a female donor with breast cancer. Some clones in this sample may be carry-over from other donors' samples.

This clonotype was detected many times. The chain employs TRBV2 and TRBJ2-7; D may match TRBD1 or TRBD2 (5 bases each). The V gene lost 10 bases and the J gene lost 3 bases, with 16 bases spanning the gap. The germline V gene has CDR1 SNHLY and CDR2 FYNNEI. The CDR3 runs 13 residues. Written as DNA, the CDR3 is TGTGCCAACCAGGGAGATGCTTACTACGAGCAGTACTTC. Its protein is CANQGDAYYEQYF.

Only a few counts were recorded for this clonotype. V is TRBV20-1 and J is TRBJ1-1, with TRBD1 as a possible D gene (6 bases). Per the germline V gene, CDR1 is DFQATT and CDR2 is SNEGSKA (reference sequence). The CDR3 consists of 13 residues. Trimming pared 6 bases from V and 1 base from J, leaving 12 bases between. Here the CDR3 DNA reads TGCAGTGCGCTGAAGGACAGGAACACTGAAGCTTTCTTT. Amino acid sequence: CSALKDRNTEAFF.

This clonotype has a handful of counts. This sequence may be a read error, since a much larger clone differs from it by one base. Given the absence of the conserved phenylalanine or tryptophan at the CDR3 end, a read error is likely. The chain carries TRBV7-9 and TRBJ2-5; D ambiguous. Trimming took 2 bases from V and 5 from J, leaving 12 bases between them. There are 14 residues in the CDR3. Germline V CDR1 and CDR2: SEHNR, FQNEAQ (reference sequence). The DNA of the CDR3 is TGTGCCAGCAGCTTACTTTCCCAAGGGGAGACCCAGTACCTC. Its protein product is CASSLLSQGETQYL.

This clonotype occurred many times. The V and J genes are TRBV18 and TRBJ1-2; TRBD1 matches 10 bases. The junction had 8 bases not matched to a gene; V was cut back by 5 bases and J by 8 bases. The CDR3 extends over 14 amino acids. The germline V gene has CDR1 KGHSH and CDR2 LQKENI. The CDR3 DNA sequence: TGTGCCAGCTCAACTCCGGGACAGGGGTCCGGCTACACCTTC. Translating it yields CASSTPGQGSGYTF.

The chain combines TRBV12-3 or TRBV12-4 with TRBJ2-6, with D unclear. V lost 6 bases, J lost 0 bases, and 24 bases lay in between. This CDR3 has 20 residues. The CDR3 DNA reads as TGTGCCAGCAGCAAACTCACCGGGCCCCACGGATTCTCTGGGGCCAACGTCCTGACTTTC. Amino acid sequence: CASSKLTGPHGFSGANVLTF.

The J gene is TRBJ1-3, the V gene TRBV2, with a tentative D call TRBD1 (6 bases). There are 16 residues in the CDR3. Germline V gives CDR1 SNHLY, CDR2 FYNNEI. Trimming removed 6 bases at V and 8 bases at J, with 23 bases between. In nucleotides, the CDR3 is TGTGCCAGCAGGTGGGGGGGGGGCGGCTATGGCTACACCATATATTTT. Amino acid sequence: CASRWGGGGYGYTIYF.

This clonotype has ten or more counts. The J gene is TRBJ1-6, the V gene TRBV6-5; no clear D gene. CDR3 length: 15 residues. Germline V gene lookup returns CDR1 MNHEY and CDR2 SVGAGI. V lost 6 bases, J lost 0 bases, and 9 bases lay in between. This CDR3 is CASSPLSSYNSPLHF. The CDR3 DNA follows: TGTGCCAGCAGCCCCTTAAGCTCCTATAATTCACCCCTCCACTTT.

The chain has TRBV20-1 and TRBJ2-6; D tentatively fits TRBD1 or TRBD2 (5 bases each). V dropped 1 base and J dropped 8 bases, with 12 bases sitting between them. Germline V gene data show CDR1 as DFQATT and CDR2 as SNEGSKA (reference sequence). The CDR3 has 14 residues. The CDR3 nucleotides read TGCAGTGCTAGAGTGCCGGGACGGTCCAACGTCCTGACTTTC. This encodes CSARVPGRSNVLTF.

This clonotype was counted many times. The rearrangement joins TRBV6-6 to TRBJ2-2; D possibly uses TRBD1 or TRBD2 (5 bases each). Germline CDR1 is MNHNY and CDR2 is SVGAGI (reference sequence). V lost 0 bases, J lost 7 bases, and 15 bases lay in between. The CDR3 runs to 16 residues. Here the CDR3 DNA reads TGTGCCAGCAGTTACTCGAAGGCCGTGGGGGTCGGGGAGCTGTTTTTT. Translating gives CASSYSKAVGVGELFF.

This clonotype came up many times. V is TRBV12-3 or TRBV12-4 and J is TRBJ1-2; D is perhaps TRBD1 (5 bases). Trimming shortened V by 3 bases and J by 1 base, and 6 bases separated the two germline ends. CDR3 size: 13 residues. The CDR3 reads CASSFDSNYGYTF. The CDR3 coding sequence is TGTGCCAGCAGTTTTGACAGTAACTATGGCTACACCTTC.

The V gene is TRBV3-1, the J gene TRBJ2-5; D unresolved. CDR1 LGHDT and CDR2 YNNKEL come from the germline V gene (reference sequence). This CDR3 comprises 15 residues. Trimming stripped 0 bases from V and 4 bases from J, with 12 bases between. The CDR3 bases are TGTGCCAGCAGCCAAGAGACGGGTCGGGCAGAGACCCAGTACTTC. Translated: CASSQETGRAETQYF.

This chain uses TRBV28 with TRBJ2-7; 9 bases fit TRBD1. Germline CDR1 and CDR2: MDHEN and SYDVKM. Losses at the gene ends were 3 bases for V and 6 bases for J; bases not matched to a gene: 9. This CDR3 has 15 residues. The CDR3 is CASSLVGTGSFEQYF. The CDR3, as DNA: TGTGCCAGCAGTTTGGTCGGGACAGGGTCGTTCGAGCAGTACTTC.

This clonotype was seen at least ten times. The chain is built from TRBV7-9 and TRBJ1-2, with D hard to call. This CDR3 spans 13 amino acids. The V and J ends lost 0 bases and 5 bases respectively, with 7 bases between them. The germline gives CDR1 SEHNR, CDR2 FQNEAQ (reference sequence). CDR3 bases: TGTGCCAGCAGCTTAGCTGCGGCTTATGGCTACACCTTC. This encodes CASSLAAAYGYTF.

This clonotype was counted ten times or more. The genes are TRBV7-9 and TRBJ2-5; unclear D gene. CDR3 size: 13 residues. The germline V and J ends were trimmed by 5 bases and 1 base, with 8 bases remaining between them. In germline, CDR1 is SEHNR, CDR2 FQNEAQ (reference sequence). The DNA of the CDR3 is TGTGCCAGCAGCCCAAACACCCAAGAGACCCAGTACTTC. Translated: CASSPNTQETQYF.

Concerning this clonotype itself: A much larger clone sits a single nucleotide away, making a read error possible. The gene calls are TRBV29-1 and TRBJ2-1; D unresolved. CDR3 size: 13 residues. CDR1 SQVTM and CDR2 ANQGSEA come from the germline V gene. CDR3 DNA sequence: TGCAGCGTTGAACTCTCCCTTTACAGTGAGCAGTTCTTC. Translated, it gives CSVELSLYSEQFF.

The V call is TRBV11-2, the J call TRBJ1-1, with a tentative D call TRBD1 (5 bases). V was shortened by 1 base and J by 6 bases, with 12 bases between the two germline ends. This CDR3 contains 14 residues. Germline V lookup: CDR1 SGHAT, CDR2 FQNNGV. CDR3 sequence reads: CASSLVSGAAEAFF. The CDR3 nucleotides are TGTGCCAGCAGCTTAGTGTCCGGGGCGGCTGAAGCTTTCTTT.